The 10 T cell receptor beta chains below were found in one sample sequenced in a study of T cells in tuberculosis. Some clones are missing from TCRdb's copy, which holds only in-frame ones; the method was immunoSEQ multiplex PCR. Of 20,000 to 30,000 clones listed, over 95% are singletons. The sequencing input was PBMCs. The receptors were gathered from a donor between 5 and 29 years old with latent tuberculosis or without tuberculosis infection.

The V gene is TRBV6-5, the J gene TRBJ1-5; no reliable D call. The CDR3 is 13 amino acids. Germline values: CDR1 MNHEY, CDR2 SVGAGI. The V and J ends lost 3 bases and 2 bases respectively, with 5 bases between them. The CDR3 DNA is TGTGCCAGCAGTTATGAGGGCAATCAGCCCCAGCATTTT. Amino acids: CASSYEGNQPQHF.

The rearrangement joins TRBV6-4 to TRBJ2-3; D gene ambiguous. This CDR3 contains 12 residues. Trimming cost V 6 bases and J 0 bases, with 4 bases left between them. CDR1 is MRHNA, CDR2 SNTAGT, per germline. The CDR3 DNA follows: TGTGCCAGCAGCTCTAGCACAGATACGCAGTATTTT. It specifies CASSSSTDTQYF.

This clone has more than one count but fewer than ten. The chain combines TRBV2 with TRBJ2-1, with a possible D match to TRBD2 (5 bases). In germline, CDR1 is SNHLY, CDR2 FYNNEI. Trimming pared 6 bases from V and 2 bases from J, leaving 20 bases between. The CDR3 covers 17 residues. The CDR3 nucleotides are TGTGCCAGCAGCCGGAGAAGCGGAAGCCTTCCCTACAATGAGCAGTTCTTC. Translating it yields CASSRRSGSLPYNEQFF.

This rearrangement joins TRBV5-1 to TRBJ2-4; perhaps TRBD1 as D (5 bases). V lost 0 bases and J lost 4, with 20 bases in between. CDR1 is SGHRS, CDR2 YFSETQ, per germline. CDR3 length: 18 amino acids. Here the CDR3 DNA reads TGCGCCAGCAGCTTGGCTCCCTTCTCAGGGCCGCGAAAAAACATTCAGTACTTC. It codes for CASSLAPFSGPRKNIQYF.

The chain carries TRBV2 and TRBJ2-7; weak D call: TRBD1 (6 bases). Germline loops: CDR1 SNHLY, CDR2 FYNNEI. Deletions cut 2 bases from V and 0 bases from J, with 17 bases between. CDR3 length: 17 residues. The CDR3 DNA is TGTGCCAGCAGTGAACGTGCAGGGGTCCTTTTCTCCTACGAGCAGTACTTC. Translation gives CASSERAGVLFSYEQYF.

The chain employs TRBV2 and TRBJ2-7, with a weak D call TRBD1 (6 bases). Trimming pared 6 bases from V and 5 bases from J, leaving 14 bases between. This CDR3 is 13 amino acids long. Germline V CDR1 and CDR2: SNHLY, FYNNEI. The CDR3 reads CASRAFRDNEQYF. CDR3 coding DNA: TGTGCCAGCAGGGCCTTCCGGGACAACGAGCAGTACTTC.

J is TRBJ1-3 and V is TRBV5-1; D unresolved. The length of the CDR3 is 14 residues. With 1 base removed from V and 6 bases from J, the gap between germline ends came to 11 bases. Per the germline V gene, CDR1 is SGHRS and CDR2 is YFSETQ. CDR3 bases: TGCGCCAGCAGCTTGTTGGCAGAACAAAACACCATATATTTT. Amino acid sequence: CASSLLAEQNTIYF.

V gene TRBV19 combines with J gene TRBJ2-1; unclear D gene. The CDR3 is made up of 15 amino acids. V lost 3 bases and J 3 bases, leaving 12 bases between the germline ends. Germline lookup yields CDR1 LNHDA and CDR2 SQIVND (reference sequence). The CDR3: CASSIDAADYNEQFF. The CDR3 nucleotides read TGTGCCAGTAGTATCGACGCGGCCGACTACAATGAGCAGTTCTTC.

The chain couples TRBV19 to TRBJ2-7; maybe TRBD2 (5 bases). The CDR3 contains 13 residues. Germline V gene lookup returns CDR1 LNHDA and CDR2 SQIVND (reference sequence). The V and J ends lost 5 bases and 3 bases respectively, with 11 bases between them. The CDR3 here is CASSSRGGYEQYF. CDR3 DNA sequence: TGTGCCAGTAGTTCCCGCGGAGGCTACGAGCAGTACTTC.

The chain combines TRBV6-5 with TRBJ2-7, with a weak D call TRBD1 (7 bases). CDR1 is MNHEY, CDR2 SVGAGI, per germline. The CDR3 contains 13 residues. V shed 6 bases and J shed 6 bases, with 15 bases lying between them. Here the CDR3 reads CASRPSGGREQYV. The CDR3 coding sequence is TGTGCCAGCAGACCCTCAGGGGGGCGCGAGCAGTACGTC.